This TCR beta chain was profiled in a study of shared clonotypes between healthy human individuals. This clone was picked up a small number of times. Its antigen is not known. Germline lookup yields CDR1 SGHVS and CDR2 FQNEAQ. Trimming pared 1 base from V and 1 base from J, leaving 14 bases between. This CDR3 comprises 16 residues. TCRdb's table, derived via immunoSEQ multiplex PCR, lists solely in-frame clones and lacks some. The sample consists of about 330,000 clones, around 86% of them appearing once. Study outcomes and limitations: Though the depth was large, rarefaction showed that sorted-subset sequencing was incomplete.

To make CD8 memory, CD45RO+ cells were put together with CCR7-negative CD45RA+ TemRA cells. The chain is built from TRBV7-8 and TRBJ2-7; TRBD1 might be the D (6 bases). Input material: memory CD8+ T cells sorted from blood. Sample subset: CD45RO+ cells pooled with CCR7-negative TemRA cells. The TCR comes from a young man in good health. CDR3 sequence (DNA): TGTGCCAGCAGCTTAGTTTCAGGGGCTTCTTCCTACGAGCAGTACTTC. It encodes CASSLVSGASSYEQYF. Full variable domain (rest looked up from reference TRBV7-8 and TRBJ2-7): GAGVSQSPRYKVAKRGQDVALRCDPISGHVSLFWYQQALGQGPEFLTYFQNEAQLDKSGLPSDRFFAERPEGSVSTLKIQRTQQEDSAVYLCASSLVSGASSYEQYFGPGTRLTVT.